This passage covers 2 T cell receptor beta chains from one sample sequenced in a study of blood T cell repertoires in COVID-19. The assay was immunoSEQ multiplex PCR, and TCRdb's table has in-frame clones only and misses some. The sample has about 83,000 clones, roughly 86% seen once. Sequenced sample: peripheral blood. These TCRs come from a woman older than 75 in a cohort sampled during active or convalescent COVID-19.

V and J are TRBV2 and TRBJ1-1; maybe TRBD1 (6 bases). The CDR3 spans 16 residues. V lost 5 bases and J lost 0, with 16 bases in between. Germline V gene sequence: CDR1 SNHLY, CDR2 FYNNEI. The chain's CDR3 is CASSKDSNFMNTEAFF. The CDR3 DNA is TGTGCCAGCAGTAAGGACAGCAATTTTATGAACACTGAAGCTTTCTTT.

This sequence joins TRBV5-1 and TRBJ1-1; perhaps TRBD1 as D (5 bases). Germline V gene lookup returns CDR1 SGHRS and CDR2 YFSETQ. Trimming cost V 4 bases and J 1 base, with 17 bases left between them. The CDR3 is made up of 16 amino acids. The CDR3 DNA follows: TGCGCCAGCAGCCGATACCAGGGCGAAAGGAACACTGAAGCTTTCTTT. Its protein product is CASSRYQGERNTEAFF.